This record looks at one T cell receptor beta chain sequence and its context. Its antigen is currently unknown. This entry comes from a study of CD8 T cells in Susac syndrome. Study-level findings and limits: The study recognized that its TCR sequencing and HLA analysis covered a relatively small number of individuals.

Reverse transcription of roughly 0.5 to 1 ug RNA was carried out with random hexamers. TCRdb fed the immunoSEQ multiplex PCR reads into MiXCR, producing one record per CDR3 protein. The table includes under 200,000 distinct CDR3 sequences, about 91% detected once. Germline V CDR1 and CDR2: SEHNR, FQNEAQ (reference sequence). V lost 7 bases and J 1 base, leaving 13 bases between the germline ends. The CDR3 has 14 residues. This TCR was recovered from a human donor in good health. The sequencing input was CD4+ T cells from PBMCs. The gene calls are TRBV7-9 and TRBJ2-5; D is perhaps TRBD1 or TRBD2 (5 bases each). CDR3 loop: CASNPGPSQETQYF. CDR3 nucleotides: TGTGCCAGCAACCCGGGACCGAGCCAAGAGACCCAGTACTTC.